The clone carrying this TCR beta chain has more than one count but fewer than ten. As yet, its antigen is unknown. The sample belongs to a study of beta chain features in type 1 diabetes. General study findings and limits: Whether TCRB rearrangement is influenced by HLA type went unresolved here. Shorter TCRB CDR3s, moderately but significantly so, marked every one of the four CD4+ subsets in Type 1 diabetes patients. Type 1 diabetes patients had VDJ junctions that carried fewer insertions and more deletions.

Trimming stripped 7 bases from V and 1 base from J, with 10 bases between. The CDR3 sequence is 13 residues long. From germline, CDR1 is SNHLY and CDR2 FYNNEI. Via CD45RO/CCR7/CD25/CD127/CD95/CD27, cells of the CD4+ naive, central memory, regulatory and stem cell-like memory subsets were sorted. Of the isolated RNA, all was reverse transcribed, and so the sequenced material was expressed TCRB transcripts. Data came from immunoSEQ multiplex PCR; TCRdb stores just in-frame clones and leaves some out. This sample has a few hundred thousand clones; about 20% occur once, and the top ten carry under 0.05%.

The sequenced sample consisted of naive CD4+ T cells from blood. The chain combines TRBV2 with TRBJ2-5; D is perhaps TRBD2 (6 bases). The receptor was derived from a woman between 18 and 30 years old in good health. For the CDR3, the DNA is TGTGCCAGCATACGGGACTTCCAAGAGACCCAGTACTTC. This translates into CASIRDFQETQYF.